This T cell receptor beta chain was sequenced during a study of blood T cell repertoires in COVID-19. The CDR3 spans 15 residues. CDR1 and CDR2 (germline): SGHRS, YFSETQ. V dropped 0 bases and J dropped 3 bases, with 12 bases sitting between them. In the source study's methods: Estimated nucleated cell counts came from reference gene primer amplification. Assay: immunoSEQ multiplex PCR; the TCRdb copy retains only in-frame clones and omits some. V, J and clone size are taken as reported in that table, and D and trimming were inferred from the DNA itself. The table includes around 230,000 clones, 65% to 90% detected once.

The rearrangement joins TRBV5-1 to TRBJ2-5; weak D call: TRBD2 (6 bases). The source is a man aged 45-65 years with COVID-19, enrolled during active disease. The sequenced sample was peripheral blood. In DNA, the CDR3 is TGCGCCAGCAGCTTGGGGGCAGGAGGGGAAGAGACCCAGTACTTC. Encoded protein: CASSLGAGGEETQYF.